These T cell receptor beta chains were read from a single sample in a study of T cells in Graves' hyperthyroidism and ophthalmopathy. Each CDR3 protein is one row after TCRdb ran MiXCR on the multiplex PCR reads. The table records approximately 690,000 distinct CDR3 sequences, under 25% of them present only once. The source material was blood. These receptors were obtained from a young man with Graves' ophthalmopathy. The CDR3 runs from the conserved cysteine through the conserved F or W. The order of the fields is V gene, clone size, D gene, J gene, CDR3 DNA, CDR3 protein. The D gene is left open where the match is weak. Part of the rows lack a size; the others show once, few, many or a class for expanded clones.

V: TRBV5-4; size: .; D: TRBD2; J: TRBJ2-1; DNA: TGTGCCAGCAGCTCAGTAGCGGGAAGTTTTTCGAATGAGCAGTTCTTC; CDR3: CASSSVAGSFSNEQFF
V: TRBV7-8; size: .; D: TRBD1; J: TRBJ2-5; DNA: TGTGCCAGCAGCCCGATAGGGACAGGATTTGGAGAGACCCAGTACTTC; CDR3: CASSPIGTGFGETQYF
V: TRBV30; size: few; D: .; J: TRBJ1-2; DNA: TGTGCCTGGAGTTCCCAGGGGCGTGCCTATGGCTACACCTTC; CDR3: CAWSSQGRAYGYTF
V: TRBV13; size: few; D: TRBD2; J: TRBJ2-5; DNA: TGTGCCAGCAGCCTCGGACTAGCGGGAGTCATGGAGACCCAGTACTTC; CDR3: CASSLGLAGVMETQYF
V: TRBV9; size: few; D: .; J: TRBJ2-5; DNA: TGTGCCAGCAGCGTTCGACAGAGCATCGAGACCCAGTACTTC; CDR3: CASSVRQSIETQYF
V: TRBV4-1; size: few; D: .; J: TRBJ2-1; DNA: TGCGCCAGCAGCCAAGGCCCCGGGACTGCCAATGAGCAGTTCTTC; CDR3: CASSQGPGTANEQFF
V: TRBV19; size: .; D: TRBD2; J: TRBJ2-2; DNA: TGTGCCAGTAGTATTCAGGCTAGCGGGAAGGTCGGGGAGCTGTTTTTT; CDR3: CASSIQASGKVGELFF
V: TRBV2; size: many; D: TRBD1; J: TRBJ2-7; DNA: TGTGCCAGCAGGGGACAGAGGGCCCCATACGAGCAGTACTTC; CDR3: CASRGQRAPYEQYF
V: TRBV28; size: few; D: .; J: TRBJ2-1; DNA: TGTGCCAGCCACGGGAGCGGGTACAATGAGCAGTTCTTC; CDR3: CASHGSGYNEQFF
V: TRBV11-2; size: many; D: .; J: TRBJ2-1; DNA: TGTGCCAGCAGCTTAGTTCTCGCCAATGAGCAGTTCTTC; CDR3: CASSLVLANEQFF
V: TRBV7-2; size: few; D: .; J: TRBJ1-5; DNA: TGTGCCAGCAGCCCCCCAGGGACCGGTCAGCCCCAGCATTTT; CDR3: CASSPPGTGQPQHF
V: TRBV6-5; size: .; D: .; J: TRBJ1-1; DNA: TGTGCCAGCAGTTACCAGGGTGGCACTGAAGCTTTCTTT; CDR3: CASSYQGGTEAFF
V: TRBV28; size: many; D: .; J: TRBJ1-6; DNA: TGTGCCAGCAGTCCCCCCAGCCGGGGTTCACCCCTCCACTTT; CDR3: CASSPPSRGSPLHF
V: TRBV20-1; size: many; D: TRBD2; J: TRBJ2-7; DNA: TGCAGTGCCCGAGGGAGCGGGAGTTACGAGCAGTACTTC; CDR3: CSARGSGSYEQYF
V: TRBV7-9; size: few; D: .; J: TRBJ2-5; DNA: TGTGCCAGTAGTATGAGTCCTGATGGGGAGACCCAGTACTTC; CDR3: CASSMSPDGETQYF
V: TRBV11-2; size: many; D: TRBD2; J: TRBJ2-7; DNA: TGTGCCAGCAGCTTCGGACTAGCGGGAGGCGACGAGCAGTACTTC; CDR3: CASSFGLAGGDEQYF
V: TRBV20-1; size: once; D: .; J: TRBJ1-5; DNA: TGCAGTGCCCGCATACAGGGACAGCCCCAGCATTTT; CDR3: CSARIQGQPQHF
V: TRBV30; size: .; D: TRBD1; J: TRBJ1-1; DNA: TGTGCCTGGAGGAACGACAGGGGCGCCCTGAACACTGAAGCTTTCTTT; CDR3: CAWRNDRGALNTEAFF
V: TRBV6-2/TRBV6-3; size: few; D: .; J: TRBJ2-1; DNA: TGTGCCAGCAGCCCCGCCCCGGGGTACCCCCATGAGCAGTTCTTC; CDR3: CASSPAPGYPHEQFF
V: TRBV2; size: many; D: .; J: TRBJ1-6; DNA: TGTGCCAGCAGCGAGACTTCGCCAGCCTATAATTCACCCCTCCACTTT; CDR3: CASSETSPAYNSPLHF
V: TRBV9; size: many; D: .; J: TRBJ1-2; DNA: TGTGCCAGCAGCGTGGGTCTCTATGGCTACACCTTC; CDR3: CASSVGLYGYTF
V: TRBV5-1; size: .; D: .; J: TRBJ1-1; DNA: TGCGCCAGCAGCTTTGGACGGGGGACTGAAGCTTTCTTT; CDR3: CASSFGRGTEAFF
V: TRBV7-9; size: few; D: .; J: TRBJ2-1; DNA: TGTGCCAGCAGCCCTTTAGTCCCCGCACCGGTGGAAAATTACAATGAGCAGTTCTTC; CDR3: CASSPLVPAPVENYNEQFF
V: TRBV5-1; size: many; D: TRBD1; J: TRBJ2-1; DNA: TGCGCCAGCAGCTTGCGTGGGACAGGGTCGAATGAGCAGTTCTTC; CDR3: CASSLRGTGSNEQFF
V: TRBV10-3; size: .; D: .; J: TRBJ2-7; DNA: TGTGCCATCAGTGACAGGAGGGGGACCGAGCAGTACTTC; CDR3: CAISDRRGTEQYF
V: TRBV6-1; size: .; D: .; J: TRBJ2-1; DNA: TGTGCCAGCAGTGGCCTGGGGGCAAACCCTACTATTTACAATGAGCAGTTCTTC; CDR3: CASSGLGANPTIYNEQFF
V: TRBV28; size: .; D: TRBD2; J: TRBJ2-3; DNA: TGTGCCAGCAGTTTTCCCCCTAGCGGGAGTTTGAGCACAGATACGCAGTATTTT; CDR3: CASSFPPSGSLSTDTQYF
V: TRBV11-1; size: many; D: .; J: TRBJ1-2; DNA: TGTGCCAGCAGCCGCACCACTAACTATGGCTACACCTTC; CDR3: CASSRTTNYGYTF
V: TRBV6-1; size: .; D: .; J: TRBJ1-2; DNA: TGTGCCAGCAGTCACACGGACCTCAAAGGGGGCTACACCTTC; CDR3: CASSHTDLKGGYTF
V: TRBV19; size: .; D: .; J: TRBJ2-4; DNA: TGTGCCAGTAGTCCCTCCCCAGGGGTACTAGCCAAAAACATTCAGTACTTC; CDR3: CASSPSPGVLAKNIQYF
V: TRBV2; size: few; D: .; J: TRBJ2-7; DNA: TGTGCCAGCACCCCACGAGATTTCGACTACGAGCAGTACTTC; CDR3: CASTPRDFDYEQYF
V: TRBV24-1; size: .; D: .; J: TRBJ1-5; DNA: TGTGCCACCAGTGGTAGGAATCAGCCCCAGCATTTT; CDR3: CATSGRNQPQHF
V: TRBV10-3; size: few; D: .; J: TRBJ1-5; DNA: TGTGCCATCAGCGCTGGGAGAGAGGATAGCAATCAGCCCCAGCATTTT; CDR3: CAISAGREDSNQPQHF
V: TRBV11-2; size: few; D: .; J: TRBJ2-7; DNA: TGTGCCAGCAGCTATACAGGGATCTACGAGCAGTACTTC; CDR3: CASSYTGIYEQYF
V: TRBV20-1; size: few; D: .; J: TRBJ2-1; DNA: TGCAGTGCTAGAGACCCGGGACTGGCGTCCTACAATGAGCAGTTCTTC; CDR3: CSARDPGLASYNEQFF
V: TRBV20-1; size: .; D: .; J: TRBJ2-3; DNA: TGCAGTGAGGGGATAGGAAGGGATACGCAGTATTTT; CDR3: CSEGIGRDTQYF
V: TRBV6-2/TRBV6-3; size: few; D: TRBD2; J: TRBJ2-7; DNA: TGTGCCAGCAGTTACCACTCGGGAACGACTAGCGGGAACTCCTACGAGCAGTACTTC; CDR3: CASSYHSGTTSGNSYEQYF
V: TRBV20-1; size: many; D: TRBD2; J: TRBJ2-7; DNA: TGCAGTGCCAGCGGGGCGACCTACGAGCAGTACTTC; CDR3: CSASGATYEQYF
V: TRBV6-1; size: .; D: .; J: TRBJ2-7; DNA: TGTGCCAGTACCCGAGGAATTCCCTACGAGCAGTACTTC; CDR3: CASTRGIPYEQYF
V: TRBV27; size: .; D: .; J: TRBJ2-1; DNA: TGTGCCAGCAGTTTGTCCGAAGGCTACAATGAGCAGTTCTTC; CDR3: CASSLSEGYNEQFF
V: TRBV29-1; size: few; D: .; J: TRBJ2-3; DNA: TGCAGCGTTGGTGTGGGGGGCCACACAGATACGCAGTATTTT; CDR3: CSVGVGGHTDTQYF
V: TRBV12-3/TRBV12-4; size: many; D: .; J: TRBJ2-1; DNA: TGTGCCAGCAGAGAAACTAGTAGCTCCTACAATGAGCAGTTCTTC; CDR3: CASRETSSSYNEQFF
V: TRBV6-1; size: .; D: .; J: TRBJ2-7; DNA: TGTGCCAGCAGCTCCTTCGGGGGCCAGTACGAGCAGTACTTC; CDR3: CASSSFGGQYEQYF
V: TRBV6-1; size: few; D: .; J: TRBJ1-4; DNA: TGTGCCAGCAGCCGGACAAATAATGAAAAACTGTTTTTT; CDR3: CASSRTNNEKLFF
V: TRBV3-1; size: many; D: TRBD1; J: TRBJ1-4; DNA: TGTGCCAGCAGCCAAGGAGGACAGGGGGCATATACTAATGAAAAACTGTTTTTT; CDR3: CASSQGGQGAYTNEKLFF
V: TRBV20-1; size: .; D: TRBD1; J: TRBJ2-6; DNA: TGCAGTGCCGGGACAGGGGCTGGGGCCAACGTCCTGACTTTC; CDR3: CSAGTGAGANVLTF
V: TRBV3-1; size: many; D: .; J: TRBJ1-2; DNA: TGTGCCAGCAGCCAAGGTGGCTACTATGGCTACACCTTC; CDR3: CASSQGGYYGYTF
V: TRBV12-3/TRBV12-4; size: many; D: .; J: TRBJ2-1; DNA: TGTGCCAGCAGTTTGGGATTACTAGCTGACAATGAGCAGTTCTTC; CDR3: CASSLGLLADNEQFF
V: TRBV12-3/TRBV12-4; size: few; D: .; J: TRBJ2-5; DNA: TGTGCCAGCAGTGATTCCGGGACGTCTCAAGAGACCCAGTACTTC; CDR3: CASSDSGTSQETQYF
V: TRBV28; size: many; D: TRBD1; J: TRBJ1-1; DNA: TGTGCCAGCAGTTTCCATCGGGACAGCATGAACACTGAAGCTTTCTTT; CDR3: CASSFHRDSMNTEAFF
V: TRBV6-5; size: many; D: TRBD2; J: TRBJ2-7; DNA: TGTGCCAGCAGTTACTCGGTCTCTAGCGGGAGCTACGAGCAGTACTTC; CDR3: CASSYSVSSGSYEQYF
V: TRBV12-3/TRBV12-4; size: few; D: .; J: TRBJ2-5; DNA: TGTGCCAGCAGTTTAAAGGGAACGCAAGAGACCCAGTACTTC; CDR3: CASSLKGTQETQYF
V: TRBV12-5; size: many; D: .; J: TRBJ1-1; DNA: TGTGCTAGTGGTTTGGAGGAGAGAACTGAAGCTTTCTTT; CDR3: CASGLEERTEAFF